The TCR beta chain described here comes from a study of cytomegalovirus exposure and HLA in healthy donors. General study results and limits: Earlier analysis found most TCR beta V segments productive about 90% or about 30% of the time. Information on immune exposure was restricted to one variable (CMV serostatus). Cytomegalovirus association was listed for 150 to 200 TCR beta chains. Several V segments, TRBV6-2 and TRBV6-3 among them, could not be told apart and were dropped.

Germline V gives CDR1 SGDLS, CDR2 YYNGEE. The CDR3 length is 20 residues. The J segment lost 5 bases and the V segment lost 4 bases, leaving 21 bases of the junction unmatched. In this sample, this clone turned up a few times. As yet, its antigen is unknown. The PCR was carried out with 60 Vbeta primers and 13 Jbeta primers. TCRdb's table, derived via immunoSEQ multiplex PCR, lists solely in-frame clones and lacks some. The sample holds over 100,000 clones; approximately 80% are singletons and the top ten take about 4.3%. Material for sequencing was PBMCs. V is TRBV9 and J is TRBJ2-7; 13 positions agree with TRBD2. The receptor was derived from a male donor in good health and CMV-seropositive. The CDR3 reads CASSQYSRTSGSMAGDEQYF. CDR3 nucleotides: TGTGCCAGCAGCCAATACTCAAGGACTAGCGGGAGTATGGCTGGGGACGAGCAGTACTTC.